Described below is a single TCR beta chain sequence and its context. One end of the junction does not line up with germline, which may come from a read error. This sample's RNA came from whole unsorted tissue. This non-tumor lung sample came from over 3 cm beyond the tumor edge. Donors were chemotherapy-naive, newly diagnosed lung cancer surgical patients in China, August–late 2014. This entry comes from a study of tumor and adjacent non-tumor tissue in lung cancer. TCRbeta libraries were built with three rounds of nested PCR, modified from ARM-PCR. TCRdb reprocessed the multiplex PCR reads with MiXCR, giving one entry per CDR3 protein. The table has approximately 120,000 distinct CDR3 sequences, about 61% seen once; the top ten hold under 20%. Germline assignment: CDR1 SGHAT and CDR2 FQNNGV. The CDR3 consists of 16 residues.

The chain has TRBV11-2 and TRBJ2-7, with D perhaps matching TRBD1 or TRBD2 (7 bases each). The specimen sequenced was distant non-tumor lung tissue. This clonotype originated in a man aged 55 to 70 with non-small cell lung cancer. CDR3 amino acids: CAISSPGTAGWDEQCF. In DNA, the CDR3 is TGTGCCATCAGCTCCCCGGGGACAGCGGGATGGGACGAGCAGTGCTTC. The whole variable domain, filled in from reference TRBV11-2 and TRBJ2-7, reads EAGVAQSPRYKIIEKRQSVAFWCNPISGHATLYWYQQILGQGPKLLIQFQNNGVVDDSQLPKDRFSAERLKGVDSTLKIQPAKLEDSAVYLCAISSPGTAGWDEQCFGPGTRLTVT.